This T cell receptor beta chain stems from a study of vaccination and CD4 T cells after COVID-19. Treatment specified: roughly 10-day PBMC culture with coronavirus spike peptide pools or control peptides (ViraFEST assay). With the Oncomine TCR Beta short-read assay, DNA from cultured CD4+ T cells was sequenced. Each CDR3 protein gets one entry after TCRdb re-called the PCR reads with MiXCR. The sample includes tens of thousands of distinct CDR3 sequences, around three fifths seen only once; the top ten take roughly 3.1%. This CDR3 is 16 amino acids long. Trimming took 4 bases from V and 8 from J; bases not matched to a gene: 11. In germline, CDR1 is SGHDT, CDR2 YYEEEE. A remark on this clonotype: Its antigen is not identified.

The V call is TRBV5-6, the J call TRBJ2-1; 11 bases match TRBD2. This clonotype was obtained from a human donor who had recovered from COVID-19. Sequenced input: CD4+ T cells from blood, cultured in vitro. CDR3 sequence: CASSGSGRADFDEQFF. As DNA, the CDR3 is TGTGCCAGCAGCGGTAGCGGGAGGGCCGACTTCGATGAGCAGTTCTTC.